Presented here are 23 T cell receptor beta chains from one specimen sequenced in a study of OX40 agonist ivuxolimab in advanced cancers. The method was the immunoSEQ multiplex PCR assay. Imported from immuneACCESS, the table was reduced by TCRdb to in-frame sequences with V and J called. These copies leave out some clones; in studies compared against another copy, an unresolved V gene accounts for under half, and the cause of the remainder is not known. The sample yields more than 60,000 clones; 85% were counted once. The ten largest clones capture 3% to 4% of the sample. The input for sequencing was CD4+ or CD8+ T cells sorted from blood, taken in a trial of the OX40 agonist ivuxolimab. The receptor source for this set is an adult with an advanced solid tumor such as melanoma, head and neck, liver or kidney cancer.

This sequence joins TRBV18 and TRBJ2-6, with 9 bases that match TRBD1. Losses at the gene ends were 3 bases for V and 2 bases for J; bases not matched to a gene: 5. The germline V gene has CDR1 KGHSH and CDR2 LQKENI. The CDR3 sequence is 17 residues long. The CDR3 protein is CASSPGTGSAGANVLTF. The CDR3 DNA reads TGTGCCAGCTCACCGGGGACAGGGAGCGCTGGGGCCAACGTCCTGACTTTC.

CDR3 DNA sequence: TGTGCCAGCAGTGCCGAGGCAGGAAGTGAGCAGTTCTTC. Translation: CASSAEAGSEQFF. V gene TRBV6-4 combines with J gene TRBJ2-1; D call uncertain. The CDR3 sequence is 13 residues long. The V end was cut by 4 bases, the J end by 9 bases, with 13 bases between. Germline-derived CDR1 and CDR2 are MRHNA and SNTAGT.

The chain uses TRBV4-1 and TRBJ2-7; TRBD1 agrees at 7 bases. The germline V gene has CDR1 MGHRA and CDR2 YSYEKL. This CDR3 region has 14 residues. The V segment lost 0 bases and the J segment 5 bases; nucleotides outside the gene matches: 4. The CDR3 here is CASSQERGLDEQYF. CDR3 nucleotide sequence: TGCGCCAGCAGCCAAGAGAGGGGGCTGGACGAGCAGTACTTC.

The chain links TRBV2 to TRBJ1-6; D call uncertain. V lost 6 bases and J lost 2, with 23 bases in between. The germline V gene has CDR1 SNHLY and CDR2 FYNNEI. There are 19 residues in the CDR3. In DNA, the CDR3 is TGTGCCAGCAGCGTCCTAGAGGGCAGCCGGGCTACCTATAATTCACCCCTCCACTTT. This encodes CASSVLEGSRATYNSPLHF.

About this clone itself: Compared with germline, one end of the junction differs, possibly owing to a read error. V is TRBV6-1 and J is TRBJ1-6; tentative D call: TRBD1 (5 bases). The V gene's germline CDR1 is MNHNS and CDR2 SASEGT. This CDR3 contains 14 residues. CDR3 region: CASSEERGNSPLHF. The CDR3 region has the DNA TGTGCCAGCAGCGAAGAGAGGGGTAATTCACCCCTCCACTTT.

The J gene is TRBJ1-5, the V gene TRBV11-2; D unresolved. The CDR3 runs to 15 residues. The germline V gene encodes CDR1 SGHAT and CDR2 FQNNGV. Trimming cost V 1 base and J 0 bases, with 7 bases left between them. CDR3 sequence (DNA): TGTGCCAGCAGCTTAGGCAGCTATAGCAATCAGCCCCAGCATTTT. It specifies CASSLGSYSNQPQHF.

The chain links TRBV10-2 to TRBJ2-3, with 10 positions matching TRBD1. Looked up from germline, CDR1 is WSHSY and CDR2 is SAAADI. After removal of 6 bases from V and 3 bases from J, the junction contained 3 bases not matched to a gene. This CDR3 has 14 amino acids. This chain's CDR3 is CASRGQGTTDTQYF. CDR3 bases: TGCGCCAGCAGGGGACAGGGGACAACAGATACGCAGTATTTT.

V usage is TRBV18 and J usage is TRBJ2-3; D not resolved. V lost 1 base and J 0 bases, leaving 11 bases between the germline ends. This CDR3 region has 16 residues. Germline V lookup: CDR1 KGHSH, CDR2 LQKENI. DNA of the CDR3: TGTGCCAGCTCACCACGGGCCGGAGCGAGCACAGATACGCAGTATTTT. It yields the protein CASSPRAGASTDTQYF.

This clone was found once. The V gene is TRBV6-5, the J gene TRBJ2-3; 9 positions agree with TRBD2. The CDR3 is 16 residues long. The V gene's germline CDR1 is MNHEY and CDR2 SVGAGI. The J segment lost 3 bases and the V segment lost 2 bases, leaving 6 bases of the junction unmatched. This chain's CDR3 is CASSYVASGETDTQYF. DNA of the CDR3: TGTGCCAGCAGTTACGTGGCTAGCGGGGAAACAGATACGCAGTATTTT.

The chain is built from TRBV29-1 and TRBJ2-5; 9 nucleotides agree with TRBD2. The V and J ends lost 4 bases and 5 bases, in that order; junction bases with no gene match: 5. Germline loops: CDR1 SQVTM, CDR2 ANQGSEA. The CDR3 is 13 amino acids. CDR3 nucleotide sequence: TGCAGCGTTGGGGTAGCGGGAGTGGAGACCCAGTACTTC. Its translation: CSVGVAGVETQYF.

The chain carries TRBV25-1 and TRBJ2-4; 9 bases map to TRBD1. With 3 bases clipped from V and 6 bases from J, the junction kept 6 bases outside the gene matches. The CDR3 has 15 residues. The germline CDR1 and CDR2 sequences are MGHDK and SYGVNS. CDR3 region: CASSDFSTGGNIQYF. The CDR3, as DNA: TGTGCCAGCAGTGATTTTTCGACAGGGGGAAACATTCAGTACTTC. The variable domain in full, completed from reference TRBV25-1 and TRBJ2-4, reads EADIYQTPRYLVIGTGKKITLECSQTMGHDKMYWYQQDPGMELHLIHYSYGVNSTEKGDLSSESTVSRIRTEHFPLTLESARPSHTSQYLCASSDFSTGGNIQYFGAGTRLSVL.

This chain links TRBV9 with TRBJ2-3; D might be TRBD2 (6 bases). This CDR3 contains 13 residues. Per the germline V gene, CDR1 is SGDLS and CDR2 is YYNGEE. Trimming pared 3 bases from V and 7 bases from J, leaving 12 bases between. For the CDR3, the DNA is TGTGCCAGCAGCGAGGGACTCACGAATACGCAGTATTTT. Protein: CASSEGLTNTQYF. The variable domain in full, with the rest retrieved from reference TRBV9 and TRBJ2-3, is DSGVTQTPKHLITATGQRVTLRCSPRSGDLSVYWYQQSLDQGLQFLIQYYNGEERAKGNILERFSAQQFPDLHSELNLSSLELGDSALYFCASSEGLTNTQYFGPGTRLTVL.

V and J are TRBV27 and TRBJ1-6; D gene ambiguous. Trimming stripped 2 bases from V and 8 bases from J, with 13 bases between. Looked up from germline, CDR1 is MNHEY and CDR2 is SMNVEV (reference sequence). The CDR3 has 15 amino acids. The CDR3 spells CASSLDGEWYSPLHF. CDR3 sequence (DNA): TGTGCCAGCAGTTTAGATGGGGAGTGGTATTCACCCCTCCACTTT.

The rearrangement uses TRBV7-8 and TRBJ1-5; D unclear. The CDR3 has 14 residues. CDR1 and CDR2 from the germline V gene are SGHVS and FQNEAQ. V was trimmed by 2 bases and J by 5 bases, leaving 10 bases between them. The CDR3: CASSLRSPYQPQHF. CDR3 sequence (DNA): TGTGCCAGCAGCTTAAGGTCCCCCTATCAGCCCCAGCATTTT.

V is TRBV18 and J is TRBJ1-5; D gene uncertain. The CDR3 sequence is 13 residues long. The V and J ends lost 2 bases and 3 bases respectively, with 5 bases between them. The germline gives CDR1 KGHSH, CDR2 LQKENI. CDR3 sequence: CASSPGFNQPQHF. The CDR3 DNA is TGTGCCAGCTCACCAGGGTTCAATCAGCCCCAGCATTTT.

In this sample, this clone turned up a few times. V and J are TRBV29-1 and TRBJ2-7, with a tentative D call TRBD1 (5 bases). Germline CDR1 SQVTM, CDR2 ANQGSEA. CDR3 length: 15 residues. Trimming stripped 0 bases from V and 3 bases from J, with 15 bases between. DNA of the CDR3: TGCAGCGTTGAAGACGGTAGTAAGGGGCTCTACGAGCAGTACTTC. Encoded protein: CSVEDGSKGLYEQYF.

The rearrangement links TRBV27 to TRBJ2-7, with D possibly being TRBD1 or TRBD2 (5 bases each). Deletions cut 3 bases from V and 3 bases from J, with 15 bases between. There are 15 residues in the CDR3. The germline V gene encodes CDR1 MNHEY and CDR2 SMNVEV (reference sequence). CDR3 in amino acids: CASSFRRDPNYEQYF. CDR3 bases: TGTGCCAGCAGTTTCCGCCGGGACCCAAACTACGAGCAGTACTTC.

This clone showed up just once. The chain carries TRBV28 and TRBJ1-2; possibly TRBD1 for D (6 bases). The V end lost 6 bases, the J end lost 2 bases, and 13 bases lay between the germline ends. This CDR3 is built from 14 residues. Germline V gene data show CDR1 as MDHEN and CDR2 as SYDVKM. CDR3 nucleotides: TGTGCCAGCAGCCCAGGGGAGGGAAACTATGGCTACACCTTC. Translating it yields CASSPGEGNYGYTF.

A few counts support this clone. The CDR3 loop is CASSPPDRVGGYTF. CDR3 DNA: TGTGCCAGCAGTCCACCCGACAGGGTAGGTGGCTACACCTTC. The chain uses TRBV28 and TRBJ1-2, with TRBD1 identical over 7 bases. Germline CDR1 and CDR2: MDHEN and SYDVKM. The CDR3 is 14 residues long. Trimming at V came to 5 bases and at J to 7 bases, leaving 10 bases not matched to a gene.

The rearrangement uses TRBV6-5 and TRBJ2-1; TRBD1 matches at 11 bases. The germline V gene encodes CDR1 MNHEY and CDR2 SVGAGI. V shed 6 bases and J 9 bases; nucleotides not matched to a gene: 10. The CDR3 spans 15 residues. The CDR3 sequence: CASSPSGQGASEQFF. The CDR3 bases are TGTGCCAGCAGCCCTTCCGGACAGGGGGCAAGTGAGCAGTTCTTC.

The V and J genes are TRBV27 and TRBJ1-2; 9 bases line up with TRBD1. The germline V gene has CDR1 MNHEY and CDR2 SMNVEV (reference sequence). Trimming at V came to 0 bases and at J to 3 bases, leaving 8 bases not matched to a gene. The CDR3 loop spans 17 amino acids. CDR3 sequence (DNA): TGTGCCAGCAGTTTATCGATGGGACAGGGTCGGGACTATGGCTACACCTTC. It is translated as CASSLSMGQGRDYGYTF.

The J gene is TRBJ2-3, the V gene TRBV5-4; no firm D call. This CDR3 region has 12 residues. The germline V and J ends were trimmed by 5 bases and 0 bases, with 4 bases remaining between them. Germline CDR1 reads SGHNT; CDR2 reads YYREEE (reference sequence). CDR3 nucleotide sequence: TGTGCCAGCAGTACTAGCACAGATACGCAGTATTTT. It encodes CASSTSTDTQYF.

This chain joins TRBV7-8 and TRBJ1-2, with D maybe TRBD1 (5 bases). This CDR3 spans 13 amino acids. Germline values: CDR1 SGHVS, CDR2 FQNEAQ. V lost 3 bases and J lost 7, with 12 bases in between. As DNA, the CDR3 is TGTGCCAGCAGCTTGGCTAGGGACGCTGGCTACACCTTC. This gives the protein CASSLARDAGYTF.